This is a list of T cell receptor beta chains from one sample in a study of blood T cells in healthy people across ages. From the 5' RACE reads, TCRdb called clonotypes with MiXCR, one entry per CDR3 protein. The profile covers around 1,700,000 distinct CDR3 sequences, with roughly 30% appearing a single time and roughly 8% taken by the ten largest. Sequenced material: blood. Receptors originate from a woman between 25 and 40 years old in good health. Both conserved end residues are part of each CDR3. D genes are given only for firm matches. The size field is filled for only some rows; it gives once, few, many or a size class.

V: TRBV7-2
size: NA
length: 15
D: TRBD1
J: TRBJ2-7
DNA: TGTGCCAGCAGCTTAAATCCAGGGGGACACTACGAGCAGTACTTC
CDR3: CASSLNPGGHYEQYF

V: TRBV5-1
size: NA
length: 15
D: NA
J: TRBJ1-1
DNA: TGCGCCAGCAGCTTGGATGGGGGGGTCGTCACCGAAGCTTTCTTT
CDR3: CASSLDGGVVTEAFF

V: TRBV9
size: NA
length: 17
D: TRBD2
J: TRBJ2-1
DNA: TGTGCCAGCAGCAGGGGACTAGCGGCCAACTCCTACAATGAGCAGTTCTTC
CDR3: CASSRGLAANSYNEQFF

V: TRBV12-3/TRBV12-4
size: few
length: 15
D: NA
J: TRBJ2-3
DNA: TGTGCCAGCAGTCCACGATCTAGGGCCACAGATACGCAGTATTTT
CDR3: CASSPRSRATDTQYF

V: TRBV15
size: few
length: 12
D: NA
J: TRBJ1-1
DNA: TGTGCCACCGGACAGACGAACACTGAAGCTTTCTTT
CDR3: CATGQTNTEAFF

V: TRBV14
size: NA
length: 17
D: TRBD2
J: TRBJ2-3
DNA: TGTGCCAGCAGCCGAGATGGGCGGGAGGGCCTTGGAGGAGCGCAGTATTTT
CDR3: CASSRDGREGLGGAQYF

V: TRBV5-1
size: once
length: 14
D: NA
J: TRBJ1-4
DNA: TGCGCCAGCCGCGGGACGGTGAGCAATGAAAAACGGTTTTTT
CDR3: CASRGTVSNEKRFF

V: TRBV4-1
size: NA
length: 13
D: NA
J: TRBJ2-1
DNA: TGCGCCAGCAGCCAAGATTGGGCAGAAGAGCAGTTCTTC
CDR3: CASSQDWAEEQFF

V: TRBV27
size: few
length: 15
D: TRBD2
J: TRBJ2-1
DNA: TGTGCCAGCAGACCACGGACTAGCGGGAAAGCTGAGCAGTTCTTC
CDR3: CASRPRTSGKAEQFF

V: TRBV28
size: once
length: 15
D: NA
J: TRBJ1-2
DNA: TGTGCCAGCAGTTTTACGACTGGCGGTATCGGTGGCTACACCTTC
CDR3: CASSFTTGGIGGYTF

V: TRBV10-3
size: many
length: 14
D: NA
J: TRBJ2-1
DNA: TGTGCCACCAGAGGACTCAGGAACTACAATGAGCAGTTCTTC
CDR3: CATRGLRNYNEQFF

V: TRBV6-6
size: NA
length: 15
D: NA
J: TRBJ2-7
DNA: TGTGCCAGCAGTTACTCGGATAGTTCCTCCTACGAGCAGTACTTC
CDR3: CASSYSDSSSYEQYF

V: TRBV6-1
size: many
length: 15
D: TRBD2
J: TRBJ2-1
DNA: TGTGCCAGCAGTGAAATAGCGGGGGGTTGGGATGAGCAGTTCTTC
CDR3: CASSEIAGGWDEQFF